This T cell receptor beta chain was identified during a study of cytomegalovirus exposure and HLA in healthy donors. Study outcomes and limitations: Sequencing depth roughly uniform across donors was assumed in presence/absence analyses. No immune exposure information besides CMV serostatus was available. Among TCR beta chains of equal frequency, HLA-associated ones were more clonally expanded in a later analysis. Later analysis showed most CMV-associated TCR beta chains appearing HLA-restricted.

CDR3 size: 17 residues. The PCR ran on 60 Vbeta and 13 Jbeta primers. The protocol was immunoSEQ multiplex PCR, while the TCRdb copy is restricted to in-frame clones and leaves out a portion. The data contain about 180,000 clones, 70% to 80% of them singletons. With regard to this clone: Its matching antigen is unknown.

The origin of this receptor is a man between 18 and 29 years old in good health and CMV-seronegative. Sequences were obtained from PBMCs. This sequence joins TRBV21-1 and TRBJ2-7; the listed D gene, TRBD1, was not tested against the DNA. TRBV21-1 is noted as a pseudogene. The CDR3 region is CASSTSPGTGIPYEQYF. CDR3 bases: TGTGCCAGCAGCACCTCTCCCGGGACAGGGATTCCCTACGAGCAGTACTTC.